The rows below give T cell receptor beta chains drawn from one sample of a study of blood T cell repertoires in COVID-19. Produced via immunoSEQ multiplex PCR; TCRdb's table is partial and in-frame only. The table has about 26,000 clones, around 67% seen once; the top ten hold about 7.1%. The sample taken for sequencing was peripheral blood. The receptors stem from a man between 60 and 70 years old with active or convalescent COVID-19. CDR3s include the opening cysteine and the closing phenylalanine or tryptophan. The order of the fields is J gene, V gene, D gene, clone size, CDR3 protein, CDR3 DNA. The D gene is left open where the match is weak. Expanded clones are given a class, and other clones once, few, many or no size at all.

J: TRBJ1-5; V: TRBV11-2; D: NA; size: few; CDR3: CASSLGQTVGNQPQHF; DNA: TGTGCCAGCAGCTTAGGTCAGACAGTAGGCAATCAGCCCCAGCATTTT
J: TRBJ1-6; V: TRBV10-1; D: TRBD1; size: few; CDR3: CASSDRGKNSPLHF; DNA: TGCGCCAGCAGTGACAGGGGGAAAAATTCACCCCTCCACTTT
J: TRBJ1-6; V: TRBV6-5; D: TRBD1; size: NA; CDR3: CASRRQGNSPLHF; DNA: TGTGCCAGCAGACGACAGGGTAATTCACCCCTCCACTTT
J: TRBJ1-4; V: TRBV27; D: TRBD1; size: NA; CDR3: CASSLGGRGHLGEKLFF; DNA: TGTGCCAGCAGTTTAGGTGGCAGGGGGCACCTCGGTGAAAAACTGTTTTTT
J: TRBJ1-4; V: TRBV5-6; D: NA; size: few; CDR3: CASSLYGGYNEKLFF; DNA: TGTGCCAGCAGCTTGTATGGGGGCTATAATGAAAAACTGTTTTTT
J: TRBJ2-7; V: TRBV6-5; D: TRBD1; size: NA; CDR3: CASSYGRTGGYYEQYF; DNA: TGTGCCAGCAGTTACGGCCGGACAGGGGGCTATTACGAGCAGTACTTC
J: TRBJ1-2; V: TRBV30; D: NA; size: NA; CDR3: CAWSVGGGYTF; DNA: TGTGCCTGGAGTGTCGGGGGTGGCTACACCTTC
J: TRBJ2-1; V: TRBV29-1; D: TRBD2; size: NA; CDR3: CSVIPLAGGFYNEQFF; DNA: TGCAGCGTTATTCCACTAGCGGGGGGTTTCTACAATGAGCAGTTCTTC
J: TRBJ2-5; V: TRBV5-1; D: NA; size: NA; CDR3: CASSLSETQYF; DNA: TGCGCCAGCAGCTTGTCGGAGACCCAGTACTTC
J: TRBJ2-3; V: TRBV5-1; D: NA; size: few; CDR3: CASSLRPGSFGTDTQYF; DNA: TGCGCCAGCAGCCTGAGACCAGGGTCCTTTGGCACAGATACGCAGTATTTT
J: TRBJ1-1; V: TRBV5-1; D: NA; size: NA; CDR3: CASRQSGVGNTEAFF; DNA: TGCGCCAGCAGGCAATCGGGTGTCGGGAACACTGAAGCTTTCTTT
J: TRBJ2-2; V: TRBV7-9; D: TRBD2; size: NA; CDR3: CASSLIRGGLTGELFF; DNA: TGTGCCAGCAGCTTGATCCGGGGGGGCCTTACCGGGGAGCTGTTTTTT
J: TRBJ2-2; V: TRBV3-1/TRBV3-2; D: NA; size: NA; CDR3: CASSLRVSTGELFF; DNA: TGTGCCAGCAGCCTGCGGGTTAGCACCGGGGAGCTGTTTTTT
J: TRBJ1-2; V: TRBV20-1; D: TRBD1; size: NA; CDR3: CSARPGTVDTF; DNA: TGCAGTGCTAGACCCGGGACAGTTGACACCTTC
J: TRBJ1-5; V: TRBV29-1; D: NA; size: few; CDR3: CSAASGQNQPQHF; DNA: TGCAGCGCCGCTTCCGGACAGAATCAGCCCCAGCATTTT
J: TRBJ1-2; V: TRBV6-5; D: NA; size: NA; CDR3: CASGIRGYGYTF; DNA: TGTGCCAGCGGGATTCGGGGGTATGGCTACACCTTC
J: TRBJ2-7; V: TRBV7-2; D: NA; size: NA; CDR3: CASSLVASESYEQYF; DNA: TGTGCCAGCAGCTTAGTCGCTAGCGAATCCTACGAGCAGTACTTC
J: TRBJ1-2; V: TRBV6-4; D: TRBD1; size: once; CDR3: CASSDLTGGGYTF; DNA: TGTGCCAGCAGTGACTTGACAGGGGGTGGCTACACCTTC
J: TRBJ2-5; V: TRBV4-1; D: TRBD2; size: NA; CDR3: CASSQDGRVQETQYF; DNA: TGCGCCAGCAGCCAAGATGGGAGGGTCCAAGAGACCCAGTACTTC
J: TRBJ2-7; V: TRBV9; D: TRBD1; size: NA; CDR3: CASSGQGSYEQYF; DNA: TGTGCCAGCAGCGGACAGGGCTCCTACGAGCAGTACTTC
J: TRBJ1-2; V: TRBV3-1/TRBV3-2; D: TRBD1; size: few; CDR3: CASSQRDRGIYGYTF; DNA: TGTGCCAGCAGCCAGAGGGACAGGGGGATCTATGGCTACACCTTC
J: TRBJ1-2; V: TRBV19; D: NA; size: NA; CDR3: CASSISGQLYGYTF; DNA: TGTGCCAGTAGTATTTCCGGACAGCTCTATGGCTACACCTTC
J: TRBJ2-1; V: TRBV3-1/TRBV3-2; D: TRBD1; size: once; CDR3: CASSQGYRGREQFF; DNA: TGTGCCAGCAGCCAAGGATACAGGGGGAGAGAGCAGTTCTTC
J: TRBJ1-2; V: TRBV5-4; D: NA; size: NA; CDR3: CASSLETWSGYTF; DNA: TGTGCCAGCAGCTTGGAGACGTGGAGTGGCTACACCTTC
J: TRBJ1-4; V: TRBV7-9; D: NA; size: few; CDR3: CASSPEGEKLFF; DNA: TGTGCCAGCAGCCCGGAGGGGGAAAAACTGTTTTTT
J: TRBJ2-7; V: TRBV4-1; D: TRBD1; size: NA; CDR3: CASSDRDRGIDEQYF; DNA: TGCGCCAGCAGCGACAGGGACAGGGGGATAGACGAGCAGTACTTC
J: TRBJ1-1; V: TRBV15; D: NA; size: NA; CDR3: CATSRDQQEAFF; DNA: TGTGCCACCAGCAGAGATCAACAGGAAGCTTTCTTT
J: TRBJ1-3; V: TRBV5-4; D: NA; size: few; CDR3: CASSLGQTFSGNTIYF; DNA: TGTGCCAGCAGCTTGGGACAGACATTCTCTGGAAACACCATATATTTT
J: TRBJ1-2; V: TRBV19; D: NA; size: few; CDR3: CASSATQILRTGGYTF; DNA: TGTGCCAGTAGTGCAACCCAAATCCTCCGAACGGGGGGCTACACCTTC
J: TRBJ1-1; V: TRBV19; D: NA; size: medium-sized; CDR3: CASSIANGRGRNTEAFF; DNA: TGTGCCAGTAGTATAGCTAATGGCAGGGGTCGAAACACTGAAGCTTTCTTT
J: TRBJ2-7; V: TRBV9; D: TRBD1; size: NA; CDR3: CASSPGTGWTYEQYF; DNA: TGTGCCAGCAGCCCCGGGACAGGGTGGACCTACGAGCAGTACTTC
J: TRBJ1-5; V: TRBV7-8; D: NA; size: once; CDR3: CASSGRGRGGGNQPQHF; DNA: TGTGCCAGCAGCGGGAGGGGCAGGGGAGGAGGCAATCAGCCCCAGCATTTT
J: TRBJ2-1; V: TRBV7-9; D: TRBD2; size: NA; CDR3: CASSPRAGVSYNEQFF; DNA: TGTGCCAGCAGTCCCCGAGCGGGAGTCTCCTACAATGAGCAGTTCTTC
J: TRBJ1-4; V: TRBV5-1; D: TRBD1; size: NA; CDR3: CASKQTGAGEKLFF; DNA: TGCGCCAGCAAACAGACAGGGGCAGGGGAAAAACTGTTTTTT
J: TRBJ1-2; V: TRBV10-1; D: NA; size: NA; CDR3: CASTSKGHNYGYTF; DNA: TGCGCCAGCACCTCGAAGGGGCATAACTATGGCTACACCTTC
J: TRBJ2-7; V: TRBV12-3/TRBV12-4; D: NA; size: NA; CDR3: CASSFTGLYEQYF; DNA: TGTGCCAGCAGTTTCACAGGTTTATACGAGCAGTACTTC
J: TRBJ1-2; V: TRBV7-9; D: NA; size: once; CDR3: CATTKGQANYGYTF; DNA: TGTGCCACCACAAAAGGCCAGGCTAACTATGGCTACACCTTC
J: TRBJ2-2; V: TRBV7-2; D: NA; size: NA; CDR3: CASSSYLGELFF; DNA: TGTGCCAGCAGCTCCTATCTAGGGGAGCTGTTTTTT
J: TRBJ1-1; V: TRBV13; D: NA; size: NA; CDR3: CASSLGGLNWAFF; DNA: TGTGCCAGCAGCTTAGGGGGCCTTAATTGGGCTTTCTTT
J: TRBJ1-1; V: TRBV13; D: NA; size: few; CDR3: CASSLGDRNTEAFF; DNA: TGTGCCAGCAGCTTAGGAGACAGAAACACTGAAGCTTTCTTT
J: TRBJ1-2; V: TRBV29-1; D: NA; size: once; CDR3: CSVGVGASNYGYTF; DNA: TGCAGCGTTGGGGTTGGAGCGAGCAACTATGGCTACACCTTC
J: TRBJ2-5; V: TRBV6-5; D: TRBD2; size: NA; CDR3: CASTDLGGIGETQYF; DNA: TGTGCCAGCACCGACCTGGGGGGGATAGGAGAGACCCAGTACTTC
J: TRBJ1-5; V: TRBV5-1; D: TRBD1; size: NA; CDR3: CASSWGDSSNQPQHF; DNA: TGCGCCAGCAGCTGGGGGGACAGTAGCAATCAGCCCCAGCATTTT
J: TRBJ2-7; V: TRBV19; D: TRBD2; size: few; CDR3: CASSGASGISYEQYF; DNA: TGTGCCAGTAGTGGGGCTAGCGGGATCTCCTACGAGCAGTACTTC
J: TRBJ1-3; V: TRBV5-1; D: NA; size: few; CDR3: CASSSTGLSGNTIYF; DNA: TGCGCCAGCAGCTCAACAGGGCTTTCTGGAAACACCATATATTTT
J: TRBJ1-1; V: TRBV3-1/TRBV3-2; D: NA; size: NA; CDR3: CASSQGLWNTEAFF; DNA: TGTGCCAGCAGCCAAGGTTTATGGAACACTGAAGCTTTCTTT
J: TRBJ1-3; V: TRBV6-1; D: NA; size: NA; CDR3: CASSDRATDSGNTIYF; DNA: TGTGCCAGCAGTGACAGGGCCACTGACTCTGGAAACACCATATATTTT
J: TRBJ2-1; V: TRBV24-1; D: TRBD2; size: once; CDR3: CATSTSGRGYNEQFF; DNA: TGTGCCACCAGTACTAGCGGGAGAGGGTACAATGAGCAGTTCTTC
J: TRBJ2-7; V: TRBV5-6; D: NA; size: NA; CDR3: CASMAGSFYEQYF; DNA: TGTGCCAGCATGGCGGGGAGCTTTTACGAGCAGTACTTC
J: TRBJ1-2; V: TRBV5-4; D: TRBD1; size: NA; CDR3: CASSFQGGYGYTF; DNA: TGTGCCAGCAGCTTTCAGGGGGGCTATGGCTACACCTTC
J: TRBJ1-3; V: TRBV9; D: TRBD1; size: NA; CDR3: CASSATGRSSGNTIYF; DNA: TGTGCCAGCAGCGCGACAGGGCGGTCCTCTGGAAACACCATATATTTT